The 26 T cell receptor beta chains below all came from one sample that was sequenced in a study of regulatory T cells in long-lasting Graves disease. Time point described: newly diagnosed GD, antithyroid drugs for less than 3 months. With RNA extracted from PBMCs as input, the TCR library was made. CDR3 regions were amplified by Arm-PCR using iRepertoire HTBI primers to build TCR beta libraries. Each CDR3 protein gets one entry after TCRdb re-called the multiplex PCR reads with MiXCR. The profile shows a few hundred thousand distinct CDR3 sequences, about a sixth of them singletons. The sample also formed part of further work on T cells in Graves' hyperthyroidism and ophthalmopathy.

The sample in question was peripheral blood mononuclear cells (PBMCs), obtained at new diagnosis, from a patient treated with antithyroid drugs. All receptors come from a middle-aged man with Graves disease.

This clonotype was picked up many times. In DNA form, the CDR3 reads TGCGCCAGCAGCTGGGGGGCAAGCGCGAACACCGGGGAGCTGTTTTTT. Translation: CASSWGASANTGELFF. The V call is TRBV5-1, the J call TRBJ2-2; D may match TRBD1 or TRBD2 (6 bases each). Trimming left V 3 bases short and J 0 bases short, with 12 bases between. There are 16 residues in the CDR3. The germline V gene encodes CDR1 SGHRS and CDR2 YFSETQ.

This clonotype was seen at least ten times. The CDR3 bases are TGTGCCAGCAGTTTCCGAGGGACACGGAGACACACCATATATTTT. Translation gives CASSFRGTRRHTIYF. The chain combines TRBV28 with TRBJ1-3, with a tentative D call TRBD1 (6 bases). The CDR3 runs to 15 residues. V was shortened by 3 bases and J by 8 bases, with 17 bases between the two germline ends. The germline V gene has CDR1 MDHEN and CDR2 SYDVKM.

This clonotype was detected a few times. The V and J genes are TRBV7-3 and TRBJ1-4; D is unclear. CDR3 length: 13 residues. V was trimmed by 5 bases and J by 7 bases, leaving 11 bases between them. The germline V gene has CDR1 SGHTA and CDR2 FQGTGA. DNA for the CDR3: TGTGCCAGCAGCCCCGGTCCTAGTGAAAAACTGTTTTTT. Encoded protein: CASSPGPSEKLFF.

There are many counts of this clonotype. V is TRBV6-1 and J is TRBJ2-7; D remains unclear. With 8 bases removed from V and 2 bases from J, the gap between germline ends came to 16 bases. Germline V lookup: CDR1 MNHNS, CDR2 SASEGT. CDR3 size: 14 residues. CDR3 sequence reads: CASVRASSAYEQYF. Written as DNA, the CDR3 is TGTGCCAGCGTCCGGGCCTCGTCCGCCTACGAGCAGTACTTC.

This clonotype appeared many times. The chain carries TRBV28 and TRBJ1-6; D might be TRBD1 (5 bases). CDR1 and CDR2 from the germline V gene are MDHEN and SYDVKM. V was pared by 3 bases and J by 10 bases, with 16 bases between. This CDR3 has 15 amino acids. The CDR3 sequence: CASSLGPGLSSPLHF. The CDR3 DNA reads as TGTGCCAGCAGTTTGGGACCGGGCCTGAGCTCACCCCTCCACTTT. Full variable domain (remainder filled in from reference TRBV28 and TRBJ1-6): DVKVTQSSRYLVKRTGEKVFLECVQDMDHENMFWYRQDPGLGLRLIYFSYDVKMKEKGDIPEGYSVSREKKERFSLILESASTNQTSMYLCASSLGPGLSSPLHFGNGTRLTVT.

This clonotype was found a few times. The J gene is TRBJ2-7, the V gene TRBV4-2; 7 bases fit TRBD1. Germline CDR1 is LGHNA and CDR2 is YNFKEQ. The V segment lost 5 bases and the J segment 3 bases; nucleotides outside the gene matches: 16. The CDR3 extends over 17 amino acids. The CDR3 spells CASSTISGTAGVYEQYF. DNA for the CDR3: TGTGCCAGCAGCACCATTTCCGGGACAGCCGGGGTCTACGAGCAGTACTTC.

As to this clonotype: This may arise from a read error, as a much more abundant clone is one base away. This rearrangement joins TRBV2 to TRBJ1-2, with D possibly matching TRBD1 (5 bases). V was pared by 8 bases and J by 4 bases, with 8 bases between. CDR1 is SNHLY and CDR2 is FYNNEI in the germline V gene. The CDR3 length is 11 residues. CDR3 loop: CASDRSYGYTF. Written as DNA, the CDR3 is TGTGCCAGCGACAGAAGCTATGGCTACACCTTC.

V and J are TRBV5-1 and TRBJ1-1; D uncertain. The CDR3 covers 14 residues. Germline V CDR1 and CDR2: SGHRS, YFSETQ. V lost 0 bases and J lost 3, with 9 bases in between. CDR3 sequence (DNA): TGCGCCAGCAGCTTGGTTCTCGGGGACACTGAAGCTTTCTTT. It is translated as CASSLVLGDTEAFF.

This clonotype was recorded many times. The chain uses TRBV7-9 and TRBJ1-1; D remains ambiguous. Trimming pared 2 bases from V and 6 bases from J, leaving 7 bases between. CDR3 size: 12 residues. CDR1 SEHNR and CDR2 FQNEAQ come from the germline V gene (reference sequence). This chain's CDR3 is CASSLHGSEAFF. CDR3 DNA: TGTGCCAGCAGCTTACACGGGTCTGAAGCTTTCTTT.

At least ten counts were recorded for this clonotype. This sequence joins TRBV6-1 and TRBJ1-1; TRBD1 is a possible D gene (6 bases). Trimming removed 0 bases at V and 5 bases at J, with 7 bases between. Germline V gene data show CDR1 as MNHNS and CDR2 as SASEGT. The CDR3 has 13 residues. CDR3 DNA sequence: TGTGCCAGCAGTGAAGCCAGGGGTACTGAAGCTTTCTTT. This sequence encodes CASSEARGTEAFF.

The sample holds many counts of this clonotype. The V call is TRBV11-3, the J call TRBJ2-2, with 7 bases matching TRBD2. Germline V gene sequence: CDR1 SGHNT, CDR2 YENEEA. CDR3 size: 16 residues. With 1 base clipped from V and 5 bases from J, the junction kept 7 bases outside the gene matches. The CDR3 loop is CASSLVGGGRTGELFF. CDR3 coding DNA: TGTGCCAGCAGCTTAGTGGGCGGGGGACGAACCGGGGAGCTGTTTTTT.

The chain employs TRBV19 and TRBJ1-5; D is undetermined. The CDR3 has 16 amino acids. Germline values: CDR1 LNHDA, CDR2 SQIVND (reference sequence). V was trimmed by 10 bases and J by 4 bases, leaving 23 bases between them. The CDR3 sequence is CANTNPFRGGNQPQHF. The CDR3 coding sequence is TGTGCCAATACAAACCCCTTCCGGGGAGGGAATCAGCCCCAGCATTTT.

This clonotype came up many times. The chain combines TRBV28 with TRBJ1-1; D is possibly TRBD1 (5 bases). Trimming cost V 6 bases and J 10 bases, with 24 bases left between them. Per the germline V gene, CDR1 is MDHEN and CDR2 is SYDVKM. This CDR3 contains 15 residues. CDR3: CASRARGAGGLVAFF. DNA of the CDR3: TGTGCCAGCAGGGCTCGAGGGGCGGGGGGACTGGTAGCTTTCTTT.

This clonotype was detected a few times. This probably arose from a read error, given a far larger clone one base away. This sequence joins TRBV2 and TRBJ2-5; D is possibly TRBD1 or TRBD2 (7 bases each). Germline lookup yields CDR1 SNHLY and CDR2 FYNNEI. There are 15 residues in the CDR3. V was trimmed by 8 bases and J by 11 bases, leaving 27 bases between them. The CDR3, as DNA: TGTGCCAGCCCGACTAGCTCAGGGGGTGGCGGTGAGCAGTACTTC. It specifies CASPTSSGGGGEQYF.

Many counts were recorded for this clonotype. This rearrangement joins TRBV6-5 to TRBJ2-7, with 11 bases identical to TRBD2. The CDR3 contains 17 residues. The J segment lost 4 bases and the V segment lost 2 bases, leaving 10 bases of the junction unmatched. Germline CDR1 is MNHEY and CDR2 is SVGAGI. CDR3 nucleotides: TGTGCCAGCAGTTACACCGGACTAGCGGGCGGAGCTTACGAGCAGTACTTC. Its translation: CASSYTGLAGGAYEQYF.

This chain connects TRBV29-1 to TRBJ1-5; TRBD1 matches 9 bases. The length of the CDR3 is 15 residues. Germline trimming cut 4 bases from V and 4 bases from J; bases unmatched to any gene: 8. Germline CDR1 SQVTM, CDR2 ANQGSEA. CDR3 sequence reads: CSVVVGGTGNQPQHF. The CDR3 DNA reads TGCAGCGTTGTTGTAGGCGGGACAGGGAATCAGCCCCAGCATTTT.

The sample holds many counts of this clonotype. The chain employs TRBV2 and TRBJ2-2; D is possibly TRBD1 (5 bases). Deletions cut 6 bases from V and 4 bases from J, with 12 bases between. This CDR3 comprises 14 residues. CDR1 SNHLY and CDR2 FYNNEI come from the germline V gene. CDR3 residues: CASSFLDITGELFF. The CDR3 bases are TGTGCCAGCAGCTTTCTGGACATCACCGGGGAGCTGTTTTTT.

This clonotype was observed at least ten times. J is TRBJ2-1 and V is TRBV28, with 7 nucleotides matching TRBD2. From germline, CDR1 is MDHEN and CDR2 SYDVKM. The CDR3 has 20 amino acids. V gave up 4 bases and J gave up 0 bases; unmatched junction bases: 18. CDR3 sequence reads: CASSSPLQILGGSSYNEQFF. As DNA, the CDR3 is TGTGCCAGCAGTTCCCCCTTGCAAATCTTGGGGGGGAGCTCCTACAATGAGCAGTTCTTC. Using reference TRBV28 and TRBJ2-1 for the parts outside the CDR3, the full variable domain is DVKVTQSSRYLVKRTGEKVFLECVQDMDHENMFWYRQDPGLGLRLIYFSYDVKMKEKGDIPEGYSVSREKKERFSLILESASTNQTSMYLCASSSPLQILGGSSYNEQFFGPGTRLTVL.

This clonotype appeared many times. This chain links TRBV11-2 with TRBJ1-1; D is unclear. The CDR3 consists of 14 residues. CDR1 is SGHAT, CDR2 FQNNGV, per germline. Trimming shortened V by 4 bases and J by 7 bases, and 16 bases separated the two germline ends. CDR3 DNA: TGTGCCAGCAGCTCCCCGGCAACACACATTGAAGCTTTCTTT. Translating it yields CASSSPATHIEAFF.

The chain carries TRBV7-3 and TRBJ2-7; D is possibly TRBD1 (6 bases). The germline CDR1 and CDR2 sequences are SGHTA and FQGTGA. This CDR3 comprises 15 residues. Trimming left V 2 bases short and J 6 bases short, with 17 bases between. CDR3 residues: CASSLGRTAHFEQYF. CDR3 DNA sequence: TGTGCCAGCAGCTTAGGCCGGACAGCCCATTTCGAGCAGTACTTC.

The table lists this clonotype with many counts. CDR3 in amino acids: CASRDRDLREQYF. In nucleotides, the CDR3 is TGTGCCAGCAGGGACAGGGACCTTCGCGAGCAGTACTTC. The chain recombines TRBV2 with TRBJ2-7; TRBD1 matches at 8 bases. Germline trimming cut 6 bases from V and 6 bases from J; bases unmatched to any gene: 7. This CDR3 has 13 residues. CDR1 and CDR2 (germline): SNHLY, FYNNEI.

This clonotype was recorded at least ten times. The gene calls are TRBV12-3 or TRBV12-4 and TRBJ2-5, with TRBD2 matching 8 bases. Trimming cost V 4 bases and J 4 bases; bases outside gene matches: 11. The CDR3 length is 16 residues. CDR3 protein: CASSSIRLAKAETQYF. CDR3 DNA: TGTGCCAGCAGTTCCATTCGACTAGCGAAGGCAGAGACCCAGTACTTC.

This clonotype appeared many times. Sequence at one end of the junction differs from germline and may be a read error. The genes are TRBV12-3 or TRBV12-4 and TRBJ1-5; D is unclear. This CDR3 region has 14 residues. The chain's CDR3 is CASSLAGRNQPQHF. Written as DNA, the CDR3 is TGTGCCAGCAGCTTAGCCGGACGCAATCAGCCCCAGCATTTT.

This clonotype was counted at least ten times. V is TRBV5-1 and J is TRBJ2-1, with TRBD1 identical over 8 bases. Germline trimming cut 4 bases from V and 10 bases from J; bases unmatched to any gene: 4. CDR3 size: 12 residues. Germline assignment: CDR1 SGHRS and CDR2 YFSETQ. The chain's CDR3 is CASSKDREEQFF. Here the CDR3 DNA reads TGCGCCAGCAGCAAGGACAGGGAAGAGCAGTTCTTC. Using reference TRBV5-1 and TRBJ2-1 for the parts outside the CDR3, the full variable domain is KAGVTQTPRYLIKTRGQQVTLSCSPISGHRSVSWYQQTPGQGLQFLFEYFSETQRNKGNFPGRFSGRQFSNSRSEMNVSTLELGDSALYLCASSKDREEQFFGPGTRLTVL.

In this sample, this clonotype turned up a few times. The V call is TRBV3-1, the J call TRBJ2-7, with D tentatively TRBD1 or TRBD2 (6 bases each). With 1 base removed from V and 12 bases from J, the gap between germline ends came to 22 bases. The CDR3 contains 15 residues. Germline V gene data show CDR1 as LGHDT and CDR2 as YNNKEL (reference sequence). As DNA, the CDR3 is TGTGCCAGCAGCCAAGTCTCGGGGGACACCGTCCTCCGGTACTTC. It specifies CASSQVSGDTVLRYF.

This chain connects TRBV4-1 to TRBJ2-1, with D possibly being TRBD2 (5 bases). The CDR3 totals 16 residues. The germline gives CDR1 MGHRA, CDR2 YSYEKL. V lost 0 bases and J 1 base, leaving 10 bases between the germline ends. CDR3 region: CASSQEWAGSYNEQFF. The CDR3 DNA reads TGCGCCAGCAGCCAAGAATGGGCGGGTTCCTACAATGAGCAGTTCTTC.